The rows below give T cell receptor beta chains drawn from one sample of a study of OX40 agonist ivuxolimab in advanced cancers. The data were produced by immunoSEQ multiplex PCR, yet TCRdb's version contains in-frame clones alone and is incomplete. Here the sample spans 55,000 to 75,000 clones, 85% being singletons. The source was CD4+ or CD8+ T cells sorted from blood, collected in a trial of the OX40 agonist ivuxolimab. These receptors all stem from an adult with an advanced solid tumor such as melanoma, head and neck, liver or kidney cancer. The conserved cysteine and the conserved F or W are not part of the CDR3 here. Each record gives: J gene, V gene, D gene, CDR3 protein. D genes are given only for firm matches.

J: TRBJ1-2; V: TRBV7-2; D: NA; CDR3: ASGDEGGHYGYT
J: TRBJ2-7; V: TRBV7-3; D: NA; CDR3: ASSLTGTREQY
J: TRBJ2-7; V: TRBV7-2; D: NA; CDR3: ASSLGISSYEQY
J: TRBJ2-7; V: TRBV27; D: TRBD2; CDR3: ASKRLAGVYEQY
J: TRBJ2-3; V: TRBV2; D: NA; CDR3: ASSEGRGRGTDTQY
J: TRBJ1-1; V: TRBV27; D: TRBD1; CDR3: ASSLSGGASAF
J: TRBJ1-1; V: TRBV11-3; D: TRBD1; CDR3: ASSYSGTGHATEAF
J: TRBJ2-1; V: TRBV7-9; D: TRBD2; CDR3: ASSFSREGFYNEQF
J: TRBJ1-6; V: TRBV9; D: NA; CDR3: ASSVGRGSPLH
J: TRBJ1-4; V: TRBV7-9; D: NA; CDR3: ASSFQSEKLF
J: TRBJ1-2; V: TRBV23-1; D: NA; CDR3: ASSQSPPGYT
J: TRBJ2-1; V: TRBV18; D: TRBD1; CDR3: ASHRATGLNEQF
J: TRBJ1-1; V: TRBV10-3; D: TRBD1; CDR3: AISESEDRWDTEAF
J: TRBJ1-2; V: TRBV5-5; D: TRBD1; CDR3: ASSSTGLQDGYT
J: TRBJ2-3; V: TRBV7-9; D: NA; CDR3: ASSLARDRGTDTQY
J: TRBJ2-7; V: TRBV6-6; D: NA; CDR3: ASSYSTLYEQY
J: TRBJ2-3; V: TRBV19; D: NA; CDR3: ASSITDTQY
J: TRBJ1-1; V: TRBV6-5; D: NA; CDR3: ASSYPDGEAF
J: TRBJ2-4; V: TRBV6-1; D: TRBD2; CDR3: ASSDRLAGLAKNIQY
J: TRBJ1-1; V: TRBV6-1; D: NA; CDR3: ASSGGARRRAF
J: TRBJ2-7; V: TRBV7-3; D: TRBD1; CDR3: ASSFSRGHSHEQY
J: TRBJ2-1; V: TRBV20-1; D: NA; CDR3: SATRGTEQF
J: TRBJ1-5; V: TRBV27; D: NA; CDR3: ASSSPGQPQH
J: TRBJ2-3; V: TRBV4-1; D: NA; CDR3: ASSQSGLTATDTQY
J: TRBJ1-2; V: TRBV7-9; D: NA; CDR3: ATRGQGNGYT
J: TRBJ1-1; V: TRBV30; D: NA; CDR3: AWTGQGVDTEAF
J: TRBJ1-1; V: TRBV4-3; D: NA; CDR3: ASSQGIGASNTEAF
J: TRBJ2-1; V: TRBV7-9; D: NA; CDR3: ASSLVTGIQNEQF
J: TRBJ2-1; V: TRBV5-4; D: TRBD2; CDR3: ASSLGLAGRNEQF
J: TRBJ2-1; V: TRBV12-5; D: NA; CDR3: ASGFFPRGEPYNEQF
J: TRBJ2-1; V: TRBV7-9; D: NA; CDR3: ASSVSNEQF
J: TRBJ1-1; V: TRBV28; D: NA; CDR3: ASRRTKNTEAF
J: TRBJ1-5; V: TRBV7-9; D: TRBD1; CDR3: ASSPGQDYNQPQH
J: TRBJ1-6; V: TRBV5-4; D: NA; CDR3: ASSFDGRNNSPLH
J: TRBJ1-2; V: TRBV25-1; D: NA; CDR3: ASSELYGPNYGYT
J: TRBJ2-1; V: TRBV4-1; D: TRBD2; CDR3: ASSPGLAGTPYNEQF
J: TRBJ2-1; V: TRBV10-2; D: TRBD2; CDR3: ASILGLAGGRGEQF
J: TRBJ2-7; V: TRBV9; D: TRBD2; CDR3: ASSLTSASSYEQY
J: TRBJ2-1; V: TRBV18; D: NA; CDR3: ASSEQSGVWGLNNEQF
J: TRBJ2-2; V: TRBV5-1; D: TRBD2; CDR3: ASSLTAGGSGELF
J: TRBJ2-7; V: TRBV7-9; D: NA; CDR3: ASSSPASPNEQY
J: TRBJ1-5; V: TRBV28; D: NA; CDR3: ASSLLRGTSNQPQH
J: TRBJ1-5; V: TRBV6-6; D: NA; CDR3: ASSYSLSQPQH
J: TRBJ1-1; V: TRBV7-6; D: TRBD1; CDR3: ASSPDMGQPMNTEAF
J: TRBJ1-2; V: TRBV5-1; D: NA; CDR3: ASSSDGTYGYT
J: TRBJ2-6; V: TRBV5-1; D: TRBD1; CDR3: ASSWGQPSSGANVLT
J: TRBJ2-3; V: TRBV7-6; D: TRBD1; CDR3: ASSYQTGGIDTQY
J: TRBJ1-2; V: TRBV10-3; D: NA; CDR3: AISGPGNRQDLFYGYT
J: TRBJ2-2; V: TRBV5-1; D: NA; CDR3: ASSLVLFTGELF